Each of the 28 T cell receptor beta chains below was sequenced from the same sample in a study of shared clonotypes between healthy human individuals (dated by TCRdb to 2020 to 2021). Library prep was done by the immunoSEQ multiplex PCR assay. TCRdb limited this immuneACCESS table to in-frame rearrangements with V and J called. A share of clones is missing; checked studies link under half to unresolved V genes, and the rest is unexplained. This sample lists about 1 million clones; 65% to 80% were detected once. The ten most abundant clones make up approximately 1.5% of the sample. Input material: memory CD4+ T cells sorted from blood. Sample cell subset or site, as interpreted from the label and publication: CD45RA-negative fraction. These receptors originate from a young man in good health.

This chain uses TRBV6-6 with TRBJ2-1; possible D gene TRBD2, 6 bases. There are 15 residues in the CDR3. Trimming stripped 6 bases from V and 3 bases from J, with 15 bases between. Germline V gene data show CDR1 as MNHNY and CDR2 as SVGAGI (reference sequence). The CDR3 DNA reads TGTGCCAGCAGCCACGGTCCCGGGAGCTACAATGAGCAGTTCTTC. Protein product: CASSHGPGSYNEQFF.

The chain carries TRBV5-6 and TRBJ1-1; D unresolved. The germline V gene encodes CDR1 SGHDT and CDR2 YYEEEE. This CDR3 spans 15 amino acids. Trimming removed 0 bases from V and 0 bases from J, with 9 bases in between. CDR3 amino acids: CASSLVGVMNTEAFF. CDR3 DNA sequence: TGTGCCAGCAGCTTGGTTGGAGTCATGAACACTGAAGCTTTCTTT.

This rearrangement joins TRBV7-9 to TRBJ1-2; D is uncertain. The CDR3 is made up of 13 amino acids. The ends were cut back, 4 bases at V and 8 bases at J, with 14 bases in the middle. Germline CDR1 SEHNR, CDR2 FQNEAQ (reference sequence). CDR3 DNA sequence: TGTGCCAGCAGCTATGGTCAAGTTGAAGGCTACACCTTC. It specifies CASSYGQVEGYTF.

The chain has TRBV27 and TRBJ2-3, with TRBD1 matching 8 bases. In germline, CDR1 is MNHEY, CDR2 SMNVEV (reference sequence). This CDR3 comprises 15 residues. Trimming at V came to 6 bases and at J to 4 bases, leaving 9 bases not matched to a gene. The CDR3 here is CASRDRGRVPDTQYF. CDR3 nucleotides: TGTGCCAGCAGAGACAGGGGAAGGGTCCCAGATACGCAGTATTTT.

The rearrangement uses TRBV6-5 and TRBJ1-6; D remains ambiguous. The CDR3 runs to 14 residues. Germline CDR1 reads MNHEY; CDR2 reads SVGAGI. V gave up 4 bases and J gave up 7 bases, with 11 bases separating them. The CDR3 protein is CASSSGHPNSPLHF. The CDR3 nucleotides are TGTGCCAGCAGTTCCGGGCACCCAAATTCACCCCTCCACTTT.

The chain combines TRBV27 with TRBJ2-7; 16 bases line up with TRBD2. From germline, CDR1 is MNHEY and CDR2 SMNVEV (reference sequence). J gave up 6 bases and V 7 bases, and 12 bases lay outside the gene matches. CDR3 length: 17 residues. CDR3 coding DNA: TGTGCCAGCACCCTGGGACTAGCGGGGGGGCAGGTATCCGAGCAGTACTTC. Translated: CASTLGLAGGQVSEQYF.

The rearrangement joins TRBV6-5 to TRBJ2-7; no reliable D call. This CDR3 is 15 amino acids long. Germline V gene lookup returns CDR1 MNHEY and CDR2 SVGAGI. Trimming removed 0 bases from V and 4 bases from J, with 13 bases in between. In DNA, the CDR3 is TGTGCCAGCAGTTACTCGAACACACTCAAATACGAGCAGTACTTC. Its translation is CASSYSNTLKYEQYF.

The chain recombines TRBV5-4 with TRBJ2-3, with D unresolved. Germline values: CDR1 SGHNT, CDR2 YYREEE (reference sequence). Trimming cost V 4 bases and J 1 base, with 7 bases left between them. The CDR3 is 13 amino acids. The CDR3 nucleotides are TGTGCCAGCAGCCCTGACCGCACAGATACGCAGTATTTT. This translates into CASSPDRTDTQYF.

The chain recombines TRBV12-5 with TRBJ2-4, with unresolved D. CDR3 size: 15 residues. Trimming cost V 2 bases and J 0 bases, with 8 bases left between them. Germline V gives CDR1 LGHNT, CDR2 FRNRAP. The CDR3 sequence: CASGLRSEAKNIQYF. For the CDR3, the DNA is TGTGCTAGTGGTTTGCGAAGCGAAGCCAAAAACATTCAGTACTTC.

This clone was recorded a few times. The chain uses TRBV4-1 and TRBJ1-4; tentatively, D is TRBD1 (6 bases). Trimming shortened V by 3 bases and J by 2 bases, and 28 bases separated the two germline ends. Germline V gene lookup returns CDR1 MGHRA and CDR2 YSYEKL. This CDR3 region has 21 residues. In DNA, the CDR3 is TGCGCCAGCAGCCACCCGAACCGCCTACAGGGTCTGGTCGACACTAATGAAAAACTGTTTTTT. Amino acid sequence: CASSHPNRLQGLVDTNEKLFF.

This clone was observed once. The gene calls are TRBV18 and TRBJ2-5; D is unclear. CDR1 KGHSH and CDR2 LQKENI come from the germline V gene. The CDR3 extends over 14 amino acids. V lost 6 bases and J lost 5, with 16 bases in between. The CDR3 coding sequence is TGTGCCAGCTCCCCCCTTGTGGCCGGGGAGACCCAGTACTTC. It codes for CASSPLVAGETQYF.

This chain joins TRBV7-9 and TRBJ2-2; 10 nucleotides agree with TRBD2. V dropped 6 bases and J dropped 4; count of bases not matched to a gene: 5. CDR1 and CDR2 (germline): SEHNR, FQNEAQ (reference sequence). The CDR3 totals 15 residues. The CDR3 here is CASSSGTSVTGELFF. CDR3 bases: TGTGCCAGCAGTTCCGGGACTAGCGTCACCGGGGAGCTGTTTTTT. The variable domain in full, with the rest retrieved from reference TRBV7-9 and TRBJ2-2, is DTGVSQNPRHKITKRGQNVTFRCDPISEHNRLYWYRQTLGQGPEFLTYFQNEAQLEKSRLLSDRFSAERPKGSFSTLEIQRTEQGDSAMYLCASSSGTSVTGELFFGEGSRLTVL.

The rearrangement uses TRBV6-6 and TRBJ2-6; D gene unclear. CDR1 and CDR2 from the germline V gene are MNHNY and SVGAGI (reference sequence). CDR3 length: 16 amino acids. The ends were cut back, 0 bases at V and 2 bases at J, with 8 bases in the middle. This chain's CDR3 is CASSYSGSAGANVLTF. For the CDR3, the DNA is TGTGCCAGCAGTTACTCGGGTAGTGCTGGGGCCAACGTCCTGACTTTC.

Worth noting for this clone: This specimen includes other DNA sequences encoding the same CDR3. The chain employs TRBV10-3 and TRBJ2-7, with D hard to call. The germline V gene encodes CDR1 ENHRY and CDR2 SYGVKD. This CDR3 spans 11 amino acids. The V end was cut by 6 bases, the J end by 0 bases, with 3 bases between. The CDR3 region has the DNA TGTGCCATCAGATCCTCCTACGAGCAGTACTTC. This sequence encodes CAIRSSYEQYF.

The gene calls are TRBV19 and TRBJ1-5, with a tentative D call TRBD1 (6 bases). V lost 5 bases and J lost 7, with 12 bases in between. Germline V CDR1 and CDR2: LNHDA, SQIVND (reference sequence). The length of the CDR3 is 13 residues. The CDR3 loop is CASSEGGSQPQHF. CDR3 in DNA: TGTGCCAGTAGTGAGGGGGGAAGCCAGCCCCAGCATTTT.

CDR3 loop: CSTGTDGYTF. The DNA of the CDR3 is TGCAGTACGGGGACAGATGGCTACACCTTC. The J gene is TRBJ1-2, the V gene TRBV20-1; TRBD1 aligns across 7 bases. This CDR3 comprises 10 residues. The ends lost 8 bases at V and 6 bases at J; junction bases unmatched: 3. CDR1 DFQATT and CDR2 SNEGSKA come from the germline V gene (reference sequence).

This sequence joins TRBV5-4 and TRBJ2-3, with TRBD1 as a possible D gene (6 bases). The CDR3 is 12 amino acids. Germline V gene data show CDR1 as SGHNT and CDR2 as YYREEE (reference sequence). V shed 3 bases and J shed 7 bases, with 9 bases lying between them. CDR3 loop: CASSSTGYTQYF. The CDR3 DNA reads TGTGCCAGCAGCTCCACAGGGTATACGCAGTATTTT.

In DNA form, the CDR3 reads TGCGCCAGCAGCCTAGGACGGGGGCAAGAGACCCAGTACTTC. This codes for CASSLGRGQETQYF. This chain uses TRBV4-1 with TRBJ2-5, with TRBD2 as a possible D gene (6 bases). The CDR3 loop spans 14 amino acids. Per the germline V gene, CDR1 is MGHRA and CDR2 is YSYEKL. V lost 4 bases to trimming and J lost 2 bases, with 11 bases between them.

CDR3 protein: CACLPTGMNTEAFF. DNA for the CDR3: TGTGCCTGCCTACCGACAGGGATGAACACTGAAGCTTTCTTT. The chain is built from TRBV30 and TRBJ1-1, with 7 positions matching TRBD1. The CDR3 consists of 14 residues. The V segment lost 6 bases and the J segment 0 bases; nucleotides outside the gene matches: 7. Per the germline V gene, CDR1 is GTSNPN and CDR2 is SVGIG (reference sequence).

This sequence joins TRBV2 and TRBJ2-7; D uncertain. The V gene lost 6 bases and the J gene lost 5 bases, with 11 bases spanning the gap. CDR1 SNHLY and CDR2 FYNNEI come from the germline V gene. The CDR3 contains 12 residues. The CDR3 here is CASRLTENEQYF. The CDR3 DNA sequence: TGTGCCAGCAGGTTAACAGAAAACGAGCAGTACTTC.

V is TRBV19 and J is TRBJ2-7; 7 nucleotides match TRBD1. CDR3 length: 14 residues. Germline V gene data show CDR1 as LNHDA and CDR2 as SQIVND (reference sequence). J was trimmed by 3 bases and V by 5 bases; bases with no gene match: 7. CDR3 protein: CASSSGTAIYEQYF. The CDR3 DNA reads TGTGCCAGTAGTTCCGGGACAGCTATCTACGAGCAGTACTTC.

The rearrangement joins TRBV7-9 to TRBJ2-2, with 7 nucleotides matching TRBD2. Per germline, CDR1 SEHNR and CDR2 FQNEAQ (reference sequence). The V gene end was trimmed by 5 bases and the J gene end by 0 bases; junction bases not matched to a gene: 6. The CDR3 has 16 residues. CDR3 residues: CASSVRDYTNTGELFF. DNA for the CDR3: TGTGCCAGCAGCGTGAGGGACTACACGAACACCGGGGAGCTGTTTTTT.

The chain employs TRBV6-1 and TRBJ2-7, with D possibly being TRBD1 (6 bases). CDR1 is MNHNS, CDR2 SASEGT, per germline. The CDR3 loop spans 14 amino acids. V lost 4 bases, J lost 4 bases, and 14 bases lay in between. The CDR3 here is CASSAAGVGYEQYF. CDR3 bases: TGTGCCAGCAGTGCGGCAGGGGTAGGGTACGAGCAGTACTTC.

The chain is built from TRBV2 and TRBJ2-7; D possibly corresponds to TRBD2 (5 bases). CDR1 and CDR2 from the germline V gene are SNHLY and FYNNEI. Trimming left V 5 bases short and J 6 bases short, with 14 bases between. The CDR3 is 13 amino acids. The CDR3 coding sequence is TGTGCCAGCAGTAGAGAGCTAGCCCTCGAGCAGTACTTC. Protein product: CASSRELALEQYF.

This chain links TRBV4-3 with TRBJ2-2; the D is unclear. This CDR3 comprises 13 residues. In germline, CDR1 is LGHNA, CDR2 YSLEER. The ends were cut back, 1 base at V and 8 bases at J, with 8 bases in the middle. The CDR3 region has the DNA TGCGCCAGCAGCCAAGGTTTAGGGGGGGAGCTGTTTTTT. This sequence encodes CASSQGLGGELFF.

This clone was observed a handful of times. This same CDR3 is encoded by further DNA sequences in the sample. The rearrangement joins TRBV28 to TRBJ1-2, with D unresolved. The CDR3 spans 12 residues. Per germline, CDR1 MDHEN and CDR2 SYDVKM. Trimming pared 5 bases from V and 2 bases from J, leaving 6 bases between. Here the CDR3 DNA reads TGTGCCAGCAGTCCCAGGAACTATGGCTACACCTTC. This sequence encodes CASSPRNYGYTF.

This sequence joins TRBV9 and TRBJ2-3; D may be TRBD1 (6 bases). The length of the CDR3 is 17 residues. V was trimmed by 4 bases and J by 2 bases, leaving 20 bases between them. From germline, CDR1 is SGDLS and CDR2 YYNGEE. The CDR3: CASSPSRTDRFTDTQYF. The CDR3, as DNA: TGTGCCAGCAGCCCGAGCAGGACGGACAGATTCACAGATACGCAGTATTTT.

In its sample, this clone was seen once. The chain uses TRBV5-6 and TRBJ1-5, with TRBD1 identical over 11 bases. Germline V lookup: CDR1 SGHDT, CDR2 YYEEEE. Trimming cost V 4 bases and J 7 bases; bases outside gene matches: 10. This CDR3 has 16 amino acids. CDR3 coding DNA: TGTGCCAGCAGCACGGGAGGGACAGGGGGGTTGCAGCCCCAGCATTTT. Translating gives CASSTGGTGGLQPQHF.